This passage covers 8 T cell receptor beta chains from one sample sequenced in a study of regulatory T cells in long-lasting Graves disease. Time point in this sample: newly diagnosed GD, antithyroid drugs for less than 3 months. After RNA was extracted from PBMCs, the TCR library was made from it. According to the study, TCR beta libraries were built with iRepertoire HTBI primers and CDR3-region Arm-PCR. Via MiXCR, TCRdb re-called the multiplex PCR reads, giving one row per CDR3 protein. The sample shows 450,000 to 650,000 distinct CDR3 sequences, approximately 16% of them seen only once. These records were also assigned to another study, of T cells in Graves' hyperthyroidism and ophthalmopathy.

Sequences were derived from peripheral blood mononuclear cells (PBMCs), sampled at new diagnosis, from a patient treated with antithyroid drugs. The receptor source for this set is a woman aged 35 to 59 with Graves disease.

This clonotype was seen at least ten times. The chain combines TRBV5-1 with TRBJ2-1; no clear D gene. V lost 1 base and J 8 bases, leaving 4 bases between the germline ends. Germline CDR1 SGHRS, CDR2 YFSETQ. This CDR3 has 11 amino acids. CDR3 loop: CASSLSHEQFF. The CDR3 coding sequence is TGCGCCAGCAGCTTGTCCCATGAGCAGTTCTTC. Supplemented by reference TRBV5-1 and TRBJ2-1, the full variable domain reads KAGVTQTPRYLIKTRGQQVTLSCSPISGHRSVSWYQQTPGQGLQFLFEYFSETQRNKGNFPGRFSGRQFSNSRSEMNVSTLELGDSALYLCASSLSHEQFFGPGTRLTVL.

This sequence joins TRBV19 and TRBJ1-2; possible D gene TRBD1, 6 bases. Between the trimmed V and J ends, which lost 3 bases and 0 bases, there was a span of 11 bases. The CDR3 length is 15 residues. The germline V gene encodes CDR1 LNHDA and CDR2 SQIVND (reference sequence). CDR3 in amino acids: CASSIGGDTNYGYTF. The CDR3 nucleotides read TGTGCCAGTAGTATTGGAGGGGACACTAACTATGGCTACACCTTC. The complete variable domain, with remaining parts taken from reference TRBV19 and TRBJ1-2, reads DGGITQSPKYLFRKEGQNVTLSCEQNLNHDAMYWYRQDPGQGLRLIYYSQIVNDFQKGDIAEGYSVSREKKESFPLTVTSAQKNPTAFYLCASSIGGDTNYGYTFGSGTRLTVV.

This clonotype was recorded at least ten times. The CDR3 DNA reads TGTGCCAGCAGCTTAAGACGACTGAACACCGGGGAGCTGTTTTTT. Protein sequence: CASSLRRLNTGELFF. The J gene is TRBJ2-2, the V gene TRBV11-2; D is undetermined. CDR1 is SGHAT and CDR2 is FQNNGV in the germline V gene. The CDR3 contains 15 residues. Trimming left V 2 bases short and J 1 base short, with 8 bases between.

This clonotype came up a few times. This chain uses TRBV7-9 with TRBJ1-1, with 7 bases aligning to TRBD1. This CDR3 is built from 15 residues. V shed 5 bases and J 0 bases; nucleotides not matched to a gene: 6. CDR1 is SEHNR, CDR2 FQNEAQ, per germline (reference sequence). CDR3 loop: CASSLEGAVNTEAFF. DNA for the CDR3: TGTGCCAGCAGCCTCGAGGGGGCGGTGAACACTGAAGCTTTCTTT. Complete variable domain (other parts from reference TRBV7-9 and TRBJ1-1): DTGVSQNPRHKITKRGQNVTFRCDPISEHNRLYWYRQTLGQGPEFLTYFQNEAQLEKSRLLSDRFSAERPKGSFSTLEIQRTEQGDSAMYLCASSLEGAVNTEAFFGQGTRLTVV.

This chain connects TRBV2 to TRBJ1-2; D uncertain. Germline V gene lookup returns CDR1 SNHLY and CDR2 FYNNEI. With 6 bases removed from V and 1 base from J, the gap between germline ends came to 15 bases. The CDR3 length is 15 residues. The CDR3 reads CASSFRDTYNYGYTF. CDR3 DNA: TGTGCCAGCAGCTTTCGAGATACCTATAACTATGGCTACACCTTC.

This clonotype came up many times. The chain uses TRBV29-1 and TRBJ1-1, with a weak D call TRBD1 (5 bases). Trimming cost V 1 base and J 5 bases, with 17 bases left between them. This CDR3 contains 15 residues. Germline lookup yields CDR1 SQVTM and CDR2 ANQGSEA. The CDR3 DNA reads as TGCAGCGTTGAAGTACGGACTCAATGGGGGACTGAAGCTTTCTTT. It specifies CSVEVRTQWGTEAFF.

This clonotype was recorded at least ten times. V is TRBV20-1 and J is TRBJ2-3; 7 bases align to TRBD1. The CDR3 runs 15 residues. The germline CDR1 and CDR2 sequences are DFQATT and SNEGSKA (reference sequence). Unmatched junction bases numbered 6, after V lost 3 bases and J lost 0 bases. CDR3 loop: CSARTPQGSTDTQYF. The CDR3 coding sequence is TGCAGTGCTAGGACGCCACAGGGGAGCACAGATACGCAGTATTTT.

This clonotype was found many times. The CDR3 loop reads CASLSGSQYF. The CDR3 coding sequence is TGCGCCAGTCTTAGTGGATCGCAGTATTTT. The rearrangement joins TRBV5-1 to TRBJ2-3; no definite D call. Trimming pared 8 bases from V and 10 bases from J, leaving 11 bases between. Germline V lookup: CDR1 SGHRS, CDR2 YFSETQ. The CDR3 sequence is 10 residues long.